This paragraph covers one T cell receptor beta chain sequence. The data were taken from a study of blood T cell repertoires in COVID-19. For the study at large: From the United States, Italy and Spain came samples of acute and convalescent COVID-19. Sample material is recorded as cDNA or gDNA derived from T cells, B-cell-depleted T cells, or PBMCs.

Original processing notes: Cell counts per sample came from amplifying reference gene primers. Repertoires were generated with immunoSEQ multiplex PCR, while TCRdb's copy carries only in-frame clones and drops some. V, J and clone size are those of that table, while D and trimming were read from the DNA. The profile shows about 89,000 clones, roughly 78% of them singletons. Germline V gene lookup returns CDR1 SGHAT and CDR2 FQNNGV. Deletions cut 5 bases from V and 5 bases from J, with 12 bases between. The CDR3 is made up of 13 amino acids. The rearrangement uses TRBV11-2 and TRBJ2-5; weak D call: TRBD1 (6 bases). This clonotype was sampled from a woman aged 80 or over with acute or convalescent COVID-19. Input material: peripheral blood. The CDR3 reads CASSPWTEETQYF. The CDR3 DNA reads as TGTGCCAGCAGCCCTTGGACAGAGGAGACCCAGTACTTC.